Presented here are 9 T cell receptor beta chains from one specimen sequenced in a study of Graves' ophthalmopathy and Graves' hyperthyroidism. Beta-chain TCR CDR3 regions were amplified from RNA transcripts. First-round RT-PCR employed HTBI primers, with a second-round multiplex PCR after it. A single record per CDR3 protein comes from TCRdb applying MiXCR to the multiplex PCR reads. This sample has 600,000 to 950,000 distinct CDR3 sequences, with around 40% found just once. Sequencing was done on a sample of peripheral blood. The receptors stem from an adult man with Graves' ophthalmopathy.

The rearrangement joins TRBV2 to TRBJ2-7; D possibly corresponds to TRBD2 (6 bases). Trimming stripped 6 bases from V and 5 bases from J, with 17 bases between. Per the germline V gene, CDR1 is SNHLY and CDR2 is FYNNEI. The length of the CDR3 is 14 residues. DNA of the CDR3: TGTGCCAGCAGGACCGGGAGAAGGATCAACGAGCAGTACTTC. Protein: CASRTGRRINEQYF.

CDR3 protein: CASRSGTGERETQYF. DNA of the CDR3: TGTGCCAGCAGGTCAGGGACAGGCGAGCGAGAGACCCAGTACTTC. The V and J genes are TRBV6-5 and TRBJ2-5, with 8 bases lining up with TRBD1. CDR1 and CDR2 from the germline V gene are MNHEY and SVGAGI. The CDR3 contains 15 residues. The V gene end was trimmed by 6 bases and the J gene end by 4 bases; junction bases not matched to a gene: 10.

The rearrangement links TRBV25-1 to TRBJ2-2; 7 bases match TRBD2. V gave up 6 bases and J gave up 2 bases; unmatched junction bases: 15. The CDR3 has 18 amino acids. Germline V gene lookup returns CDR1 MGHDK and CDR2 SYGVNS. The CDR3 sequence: CASSLGGEAGANTGELFF. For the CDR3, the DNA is TGTGCCAGCAGCTTAGGAGGGGAGGCGGGAGCCAACACCGGGGAGCTGTTTTTT.

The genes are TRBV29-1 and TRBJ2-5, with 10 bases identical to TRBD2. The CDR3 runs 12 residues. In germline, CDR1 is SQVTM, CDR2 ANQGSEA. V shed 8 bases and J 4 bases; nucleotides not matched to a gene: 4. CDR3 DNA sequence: TGCAGCTCTGGACTAGCGGCAGAGACCCAGTACTTC. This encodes CSSGLAAETQYF.

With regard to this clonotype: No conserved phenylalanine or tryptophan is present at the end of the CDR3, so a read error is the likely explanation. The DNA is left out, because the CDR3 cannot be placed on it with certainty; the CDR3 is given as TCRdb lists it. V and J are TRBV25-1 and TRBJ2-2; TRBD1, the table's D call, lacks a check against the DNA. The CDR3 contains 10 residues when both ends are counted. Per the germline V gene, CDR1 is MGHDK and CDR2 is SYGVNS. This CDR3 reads CASGTGQTFV.

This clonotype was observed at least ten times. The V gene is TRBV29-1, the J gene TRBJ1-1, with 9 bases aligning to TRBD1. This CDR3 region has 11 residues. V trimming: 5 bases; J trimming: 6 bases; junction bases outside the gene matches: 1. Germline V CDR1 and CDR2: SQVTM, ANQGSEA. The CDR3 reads CSVRQGAEAFF. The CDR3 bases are TGCAGCGTTAGACAGGGGGCTGAAGCTTTCTTT.

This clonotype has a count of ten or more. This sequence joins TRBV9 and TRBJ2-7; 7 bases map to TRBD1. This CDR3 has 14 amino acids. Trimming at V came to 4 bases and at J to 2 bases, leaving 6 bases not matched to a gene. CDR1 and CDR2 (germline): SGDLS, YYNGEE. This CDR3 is CASSPTTGTYEQYF. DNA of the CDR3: TGTGCCAGCAGCCCTACGACAGGGACCTACGAGCAGTACTTC.

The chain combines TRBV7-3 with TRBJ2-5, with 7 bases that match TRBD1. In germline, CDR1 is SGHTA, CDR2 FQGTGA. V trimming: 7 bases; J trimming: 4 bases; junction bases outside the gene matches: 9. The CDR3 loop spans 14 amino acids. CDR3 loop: CASTTDRVGETQYF. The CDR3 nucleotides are TGTGCCAGCACCACAGACAGGGTTGGAGAGACCCAGTACTTC.

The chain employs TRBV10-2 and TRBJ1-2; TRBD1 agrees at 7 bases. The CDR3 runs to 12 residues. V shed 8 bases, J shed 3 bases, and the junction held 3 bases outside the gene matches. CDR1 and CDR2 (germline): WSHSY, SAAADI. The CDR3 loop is CASAGTDYGYTF. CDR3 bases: TGCGCCAGCGCGGGGACAGACTATGGCTACACCTTC.